This TCR beta chain came from a study of long-term antiretroviral therapy in people with HIV (dated 2022 in TCRdb). The study in broad terms: The earliest samples were collected approximately a decade before the 2015 WHO recommendation for immediate ART, a period when ART was typically delayed until CD4 counts fell. A total of roughly 200 cryopreserved PBMC samples came from approximately 30 adults with confirmed HIV infection and were collected serially over a mean of roughly 6 years (range 1-12). Of the 30 to 35 participants with HIV, about twelve were female. No cross-contamination during QIAcube processing turned up in test extractions that ran a monoclonal T-cell line alongside some 34 polyclonal samples. A retrospective serial study tested whether ART initiation and durable HIV suppression were associated with changes in peripheral blood TRB repertoire composition and diversity. Results the study describes overall, beyond this receptor: Starting ART was linked to a significant rise in TRB diversity, yet even with long-term ART the diversity remained significantly lower than in transplant donor controls. Because pre-ART samples had limited cell numbers, profiling was done on unsorted PBMC rather than on sorted CD4+ and CD8+ T cells. Inferences about post-ART repertoire changes were limited because no data were available on ART adherence, viral resistance or therapy changes. Samples dated from 2004 to 2017, and the ART regimens used may be less effective than current ones. HIV repertoires had narrower CDR3 length ranges than controls, and the network structure suggested an antigen-experienced repertoire that shifted only slightly toward naive after ART. Because PBMC availability was limited, only the TCR beta chain was sequenced, with no alpha chain pairing. Expanded TRB clones identified before ART initiation dominated the repertoire at all time points, although this dominance fluctuated and declined in many PLHIV after ART.

For this clone: Its antigen target is currently unknown. The record has no base qualities; no much larger clone is one base away.

CDR1 and CDR2 were assigned from the germline V gene as SGHRS and YFSETQ. Trimming at the junction amounts to 2 bases on V and 4 bases on J, and the germline ends lie 11 bases apart. The CDR3 spans 14 residues, from the cysteine through the phenylalanine. Of all the DNA, just the CDR3 is kept, 42 bases in frame from base 1. Participants were included only if at least one PBMC sample before ART initiation and at least two post-ART samples were available. Treatment was received in the United States of America by all participants with HIV. Before DNA extraction, cryopreserved samples of roughly 0.95-10 million PBMC were thawed and washed. At the time of the earliest PBMC sample, participants with HIV were aged between roughly 20 and 55 years. PBMC samples from each participant spanned 1-4 timepoints before ART initiation and 2-8 timepoints after ART initiation, with a median of 7 samples. For every participant, serial HIV viral load, CD4+ T-cell count, ART history and demographic data were obtained. Genomic DNA was extracted from unsorted PBMC with a Qiagen kit on a QIAcube, processed in batches of 12 samples.

The immunoSEQ hsTCRB v3.0 assay was used at survey level resolution to sequence the TRB variable region. The target sequencing depth for TRB was roughly 40,000-50,000 T-cell genomes per sample. An Illumina MiSeq with a v3 150-cycle kit was used to sequence the pooled TRB libraries. The source study handled its data this way. Repertoire analysis was run in R within a reproducible Nextflow workflow that covered QC, data transformation and analysis. LymphoSeq2, an R package for exploring AIRR-Seq data, was used to implement custom analyses. After excluding a few samples that yielded fewer than 5000 total TRB sequences, fewer than 200 HIV repertoires remained for analysis. Among the 170 to 200 retained HIV repertoires, 55 to 65 were collected before ART initiation and approximately 130 were collected after ART initiation. Each repertoire was downsampled to 5000 TRB nucleotide sequences, and summary statistics were averaged across 100 downsampling iterations. TRB sequences were retained for analysis only if CDR3 regions of at least seven amino acids were present. A Shannon entropy-derived clonality score and the Gini coefficient were used to measure diversity. Repertoire networks linked the top 5000 CDR3 amino acid sequences whenever two sequences differed by an edit distance of one. GLIPH2 predicted antigen specificity groups and MHC restriction for TRB CDR3 amino acid sequences. To flag known associations with CMV, EBV, HIV or tissue antigens, CDR3 amino acid sequences were compared against VDJdb and McPAS-TCR. Pre-ART, post-ART and control groups were compared with Wilcoxon signed-rank tests and Holm-Bonferroni correction. Here the immuneACCESS table is served through TCRdb, limited to in-frame sequences with V and J called. Missing clones are a known gap in these copies; in checked studies unresolved V genes cover under half, and the rest lacks a known reason. That table furnishes V, J and clone size, whereas the DNA furnished D and trimming. Recorded for this sample are roughly 20,000 clones; roughly four fifths of them occurred a single time. Approximately 7% of the sample goes to the ten largest clones.

This material consisted of unsorted PBMCs, taken 1.5 years after starting antiretroviral therapy. This sequence uses TRBV5-1 and TRBJ2-3, with the D segment possibly TRBD1 or TRBD2, each aligning over 5 bases. This receptor was identified in a man in his thirties or forties with HIV. The nucleotide sequence reads as follows: TGCGCCAGCAGCTTTGGGGGAAGTGCAGATACGCAGTATTTT. This yields the protein CASSFGGSADTQYF. Reference TRBV5-1 and TRBJ2-3 genes cover what lies past the CDR3, so the full variable domain is KAGVTQTPRYLIKTRGQQVTLSCSPISGHRSVSWYQQTPGQGLQFLFEYFSETQRNKGNFPGRFSGRQFSNSRSEMNVSTLELGDSALYLCASSFGGSADTQYFGPGTRLTVL.